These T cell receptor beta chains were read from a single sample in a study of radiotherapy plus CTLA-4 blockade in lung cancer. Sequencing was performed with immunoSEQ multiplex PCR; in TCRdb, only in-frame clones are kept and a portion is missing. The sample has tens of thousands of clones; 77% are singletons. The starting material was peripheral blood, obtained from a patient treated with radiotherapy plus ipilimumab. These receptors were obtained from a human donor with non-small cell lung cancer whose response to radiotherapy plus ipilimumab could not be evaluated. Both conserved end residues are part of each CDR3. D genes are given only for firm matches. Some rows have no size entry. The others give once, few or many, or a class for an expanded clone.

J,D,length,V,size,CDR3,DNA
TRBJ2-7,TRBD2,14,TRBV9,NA,CASSVERESYEQYF,TGTGCCAGCAGCGTCGAGCGGGAGAGCTACGAGCAGTACTTC
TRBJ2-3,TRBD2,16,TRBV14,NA,CASSLNGGAGTDTQYF,TGTGCCAGCAGCTTAAACGGGGGGGCCGGCACAGATACGCAGTATTTT
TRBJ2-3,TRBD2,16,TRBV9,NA,CASSSSGEGRIDTQYF,TGTGCCAGCAGCTCTAGCGGGGAGGGGCGTATAGATACGCAGTATTTT
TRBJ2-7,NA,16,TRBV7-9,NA,CASSLVRADGSYEQYF,TGTGCCAGCAGCTTAGTGAGGGCTGATGGGTCCTACGAGCAGTACTTC
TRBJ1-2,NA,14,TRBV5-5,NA,CASTPDPGGYGYTF,TGTGCCAGCACTCCGGACCCCGGCGGGTATGGCTACACCTTC
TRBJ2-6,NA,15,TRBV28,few,CASSFGFAGANVLTF,TGTGCCAGCAGTTTCGGGTTTGCTGGGGCCAACGTCCTGACTTTC
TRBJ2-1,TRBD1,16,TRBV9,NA,CASSATGGVEYNEQFF,TGTGCCAGCAGCGCGACAGGGGGCGTAGAGTACAATGAGCAGTTCTTC
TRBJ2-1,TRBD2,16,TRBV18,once,CASSPPGLAGNNEQFF,TGTGCCAGCTCACCACCGGGGCTAGCGGGAAACAATGAGCAGTTCTTC
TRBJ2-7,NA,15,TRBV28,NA,CASSYRGRSSYEQYF,TGTGCCAGCAGTTACCGCGGGCGAAGCTCCTACGAGCAGTACTTC
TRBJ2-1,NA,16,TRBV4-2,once,CASSHAGLVEKVEQFF,TGTGCCAGCAGCCACGCCGGACTCGTCGAGAAGGTTGAGCAGTTCTTC
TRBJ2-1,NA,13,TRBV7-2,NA,CASSIDSNNEQFF,TGTGCCAGCAGCATAGATAGCAACAATGAGCAGTTCTTC
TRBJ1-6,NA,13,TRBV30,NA,CAWSEGNNSPLHF,TGTGCCTGGAGTGAGGGGAACAATTCACCCCTCCACTTT
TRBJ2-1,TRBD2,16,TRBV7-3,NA,CASSISGTRRDNEQFF,TGTGCCAGCAGCATCTCCGGGACTAGAAGGGACAATGAGCAGTTCTTC
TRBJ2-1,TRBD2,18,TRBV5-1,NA,CASSLNPSGGAGNNEQFF,TGCGCCAGCAGCTTAAATCCTAGCGGGGGGGCCGGGAACAATGAGCAGTTCTTC
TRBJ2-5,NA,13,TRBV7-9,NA,CASTRGLRETQYF,TGTGCCAGCACCCGTGGACTTCGGGAGACCCAGTACTTC
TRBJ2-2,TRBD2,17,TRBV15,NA,CATSKGLAGTNTGELFF,TGTGCCACCAGCAAAGGGCTAGCGGGAACGAACACCGGGGAGCTGTTTTTT
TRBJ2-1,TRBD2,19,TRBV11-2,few,CASSLGRKLAGGSYNEQFF,TGTGCCAGCAGCTTAGGTCGGAAACTAGCGGGAGGTTCCTACAATGAGCAGTTCTTC
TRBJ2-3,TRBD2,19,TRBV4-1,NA,CASSQGLAGVLLSTDTQYF,TGCGCCAGCAGCCAAGGGCTAGCGGGGGTTCTGCTGAGCACAGATACGCAGTATTTT
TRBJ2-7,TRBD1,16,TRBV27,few,CASSWGRDRRGYEQYF,TGTGCCAGCAGTTGGGGGCGGGACAGGAGGGGGTACGAGCAGTACTTC
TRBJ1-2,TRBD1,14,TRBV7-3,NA,CASSSQRTGESYTF,TGTGCCAGCAGCTCCCAAAGGACAGGGGAGAGCTACACCTTC
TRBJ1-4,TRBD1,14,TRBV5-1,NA,CASSSTGGGEKLFF,TGCGCCAGCAGCTCGACAGGGGGTGGTGAAAAACTGTTTTTT
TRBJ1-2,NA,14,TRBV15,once,CATSREYSSRRYTF,TGTGCCACCAGCAGAGAATACAGCTCTCGGAGGTACACCTTC
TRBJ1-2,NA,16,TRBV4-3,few,CASSQDITGSGMGYTF,TGCGCCAGCAGCCAAGATATTACAGGGAGTGGTATGGGATACACCTTC
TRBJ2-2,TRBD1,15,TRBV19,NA,CASTGDRVVTGELFF,TGTGCCAGTACCGGCGACAGGGTTGTCACCGGGGAGCTGTTTTTT
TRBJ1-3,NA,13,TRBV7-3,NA,CASSSTTGNTIYF,TGTGCCAGCAGCTCGACTACTGGAAACACCATATATTTT
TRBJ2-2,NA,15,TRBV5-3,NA,CARSLHGTNTGELFF,TGTGCCAGAAGCTTGCACGGGACGAACACCGGGGAGCTGTTTTTT
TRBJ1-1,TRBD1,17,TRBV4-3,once,CASSPTPDRGPNTEAFF,TGCGCCAGCAGCCCGACCCCCGACAGGGGACCGAACACTGAAGCTTTCTTT
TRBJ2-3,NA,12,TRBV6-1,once,CASSSLSLTQYF,TGTGCCAGCAGTAGCCTCTCGTTGACGCAGTATTTT
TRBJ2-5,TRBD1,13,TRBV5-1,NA,CASRTGAGETQYF,TGCGCCAGCCGGACAGGGGCTGGGGAGACCCAGTACTTC
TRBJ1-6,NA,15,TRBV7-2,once,CASSLGQSAGSPLHF,TGTGCCAGCAGCCTTGGACAGTCAGCAGGTTCACCCCTCCACTTT
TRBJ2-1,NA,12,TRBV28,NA,CASSAGLNEQFF,TGTGCCAGCAGTGCGGGGCTCAATGAGCAGTTCTTC
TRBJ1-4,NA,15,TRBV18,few,CASSPRSQKNEKLFF,TGTGCCAGCTCACCACGCTCACAGAAGAATGAAAAACTGTTTTTT
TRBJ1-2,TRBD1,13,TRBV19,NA,CASSEQGNYGYTF,TGTGCCAGTAGCGAACAGGGGAACTATGGCTACACCTTC
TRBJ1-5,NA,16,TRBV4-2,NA,CASSPPRQASNQPQHF,TGTGCCAGCAGCCCCCCTAGACAGGCAAGCAATCAGCCCCAGCATTTT
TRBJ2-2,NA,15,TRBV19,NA,CASSWGPANTGELFF,TGTGCCAGTAGTTGGGGGCCAGCGAACACCGGGGAGCTGTTTTTT
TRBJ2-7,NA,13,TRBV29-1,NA,CSVVRDRTYEQYF,TGCAGCGTTGTTCGTGACAGAACCTACGAGCAGTACTTC
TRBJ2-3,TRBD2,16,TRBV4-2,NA,CASSSRTSGVGGTQYF,TGTGCCAGCAGCAGCAGGACTAGCGGGGTAGGGGGTACGCAGTATTTT
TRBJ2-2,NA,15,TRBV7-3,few,CASSRDSSNTGELFF,TGTGCCAGCAGCCGGGACTCTTCAAACACCGGGGAGCTGTTTTTT
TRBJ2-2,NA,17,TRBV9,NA,CASSPQLRQVDTGELFF,TGTGCCAGCAGCCCCCAATTAAGACAGGTTGACACCGGGGAGCTGTTTTTT